This entry lists 10 T cell receptor beta chains sequenced from one sample in a study of PD-1 blockade in classical Hodgkin lymphoma. Each patient experienced a relapse that followed autologous stem cell transplantation, and brentuximab vedotin exposure varied. Profiled with immunoSEQ multiplex PCR; TCRdb holds only in-frame clones, not every one. Seen here are 100,000 to 120,000 clones, around 89% observed once, and the top ten hold approximately 20%. Specimen: peripheral blood mononuclear cells (PBMCs), collected before the second cycle of nivolumab. The receptors stem from a human donor with classical Hodgkin lymphoma.

In its sample, this clone was seen a few times. This sequence joins TRBV9 and TRBJ2-2; TRBD2 matches at 12 bases. The J segment lost 4 bases and the V segment lost 0 bases, leaving 7 bases of the junction unmatched. CDR1 SGDLS and CDR2 YYNGEE come from the germline V gene. This CDR3 is built from 18 residues. The CDR3 here is CASSVGVGLAGATGELFF. Here the CDR3 DNA reads TGTGCCAGCAGCGTAGGGGTGGGACTAGCGGGCGCCACCGGGGAGCTGTTTTTT.

This chain links TRBV6-5 with TRBJ1-5; the D is unclear. Germline V gene lookup returns CDR1 MNHEY and CDR2 SVGAGI. V gave up 4 bases and J gave up 2 bases, with 12 bases separating them. This CDR3 has 15 residues. The CDR3: CASSSGSMGNQPQHF. In nucleotides, the CDR3 is TGTGCCAGCAGTTCCGGGTCTATGGGCAATCAGCCCCAGCATTTT.

The chain couples TRBV27 to TRBJ1-1; D may be TRBD1 (5 bases). Deletions cut 6 bases from V and 2 bases from J, with 13 bases between. From germline, CDR1 is MNHEY and CDR2 SMNVEV (reference sequence). CDR3 length equals 14 residues. In DNA form, the CDR3 reads TGTGCCAGCAGAGCAGGGAAAGAAAACACTGAAGCTTTCTTT. This gives the protein CASRAGKENTEAFF.

This rearrangement joins TRBV6-5 to TRBJ2-7; perhaps TRBD1 as D (6 bases). This CDR3 is built from 15 residues. Trimming pared 5 bases from V and 0 bases from J, leaving 14 bases between. Germline CDR1 MNHEY, CDR2 SVGAGI. The CDR3 region has the DNA TGTGCCAGCAGTACCGGACAGACCGCCTCCTACGAGCAGTACTTC. Translated: CASSTGQTASYEQYF.

This clone was found once. The genes are TRBV5-1 and TRBJ2-7, with 9 bases aligning to TRBD1. Germline CDR1 SGHRS, CDR2 YFSETQ. The CDR3 is 17 amino acids. After removal of 2 bases from V and 1 base from J, the junction contained 10 bases not matched to a gene. CDR3 protein: CASSFPHHGTGSYEQYF. DNA of the CDR3: TGCGCCAGCAGCTTCCCTCACCACGGGACAGGGTCCTACGAGCAGTACTTC.

The count of this clone is one. The chain combines TRBV27 with TRBJ1-6; 10 bases map to TRBD1. The J segment lost 14 bases and the V segment lost 5 bases, leaving 9 bases of the junction unmatched. CDR1 and CDR2 from the germline V gene are MNHEY and SMNVEV (reference sequence). The CDR3 spans 14 residues. CDR3 protein: CASSPGQGRTALHF. The CDR3 bases are TGTGCCAGCAGTCCGGGACAGGGGCGGACGGCCCTCCACTTT.

This rearrangement joins TRBV29-1 to TRBJ2-7; 10 bases map to TRBD1. This CDR3 spans 14 amino acids. CDR1 SQVTM and CDR2 ANQGSEA come from the germline V gene. V lost 2 bases to trimming and J lost 2 bases; unmatched junction nucleotides: 3. The chain's CDR3 is CSVEIGTGAYEQYF. In nucleotides, the CDR3 is TGCAGCGTTGAAATCGGGACAGGGGCCTACGAGCAGTACTTC.

The J gene is TRBJ1-1, the V gene TRBV6-5; TRBD1 is a possible D gene (6 bases). The germline CDR1 and CDR2 sequences are MNHEY and SVGAGI. The CDR3 covers 13 residues. V lost 5 bases, J lost 0 bases, and 7 bases lay in between. CDR3 amino acids: CASSNRVNTEAFF. In DNA, the CDR3 is TGTGCCAGCAGTAACAGGGTGAACACTGAAGCTTTCTTT.

This chain's CDR3 is CASIGLAGVRTGELFF. The CDR3 DNA reads as TGTGCCAGCATTGGGCTAGCGGGAGTCAGGACCGGGGAGCTGTTTTTT. This chain joins TRBV27 and TRBJ2-2, with TRBD2 identical over 10 bases. This CDR3 has 16 amino acids. V shed 7 bases and J 5 bases; nucleotides not matched to a gene: 10. CDR1 is MNHEY and CDR2 is SMNVEV in the germline V gene (reference sequence).

The chain combines TRBV2 with TRBJ1-2; D is unresolved. This CDR3 spans 12 amino acids. Germline lookup yields CDR1 SNHLY and CDR2 FYNNEI. Trimming removed 7 bases at V and 6 bases at J, with 12 bases between. The CDR3: CASTRPPDGYTF. In DNA form, the CDR3 reads TGTGCCAGCACCAGGCCACCCGATGGCTACACCTTC.